This T cell receptor beta chain derives from a study of graft-versus-host responses after intestinal transplantation. Only one count was recorded for this clone. Its target is unknown. The germline V gene has CDR1 LNHDA and CDR2 SQIVND (reference sequence). The CDR3 consists of 23 residues. V shed 7 bases and J 0 bases; nucleotides not matched to a gene: 33. Libraries were prepared by immunoSEQ multiplex PCR; TCRdb keeps only in-frame clonotypes and omits some of them. The sample gives just under 65,000 clones, 85% to 95% of which show up once; less than 2% is in the top ten. The receptor was isolated from a human donor who was the organ donor for an intestinal transplant. The sample in question was unstimulated CD8+ T cells sorted from spleen or lymph node cells, obtained before transplant. V is TRBV19 and J is TRBJ2-7, with TRBD2 identical over 7 bases. The CDR3 sequence: CASTWALGYVPDTRTSLSYEQYF. CDR3 coding DNA: TGTGCCAGTACTTGGGCCCTAGGCTACGTCCCGGACACTAGGACTAGTCTCTCCTACGAGCAGTACTTC.